This T cell receptor (beta chain) was found in a study of cytomegalovirus exposure and HLA in healthy donors. Overall study context: An early data release held 75 million to 100 million unique TCRs from HLA-typed donors. Whole-study results and caveats: Among the sequence variants, a highly shared cluster was likely an artifact of sequencing. Common viral pathogens seemed to be connected with several of the most significant clusters, according to a later analysis. Specificity for CMV antigens was confirmed in vitro for a few of the CMV-associated chains.

PCR was performed using 60 Vbeta and 13 Jbeta primers. Sequenced by immunoSEQ multiplex PCR; TCRdb stores in-frame clones only, minus some. The sample yields about 150,000 clones, about 88% seen once. Turning to this clone: The antigen is not known.

This receptor was taken from a woman younger than 30 in good health and CMV-seronegative. Sequencing was done on a sample of PBMCs.

CDR3 sequence reads: CASSSPGLGDTQYF. CDR3 in DNA: TGTGCCAGCAGCTCCCCAGGGTTGGGAGATACGCAGTATTTT. The chain links TRBV13 to TRBJ2-3, with D tentatively TRBD1 (5 bases). Trimming cost V 4 bases and J 5 bases, with 13 bases left between them. This CDR3 region has 14 residues. Germline V CDR1 and CDR2: PRHDT, FYEKMQ (reference sequence).